Listed here are 25 T cell receptor beta chains from one sample, sequenced in a study of T cell responses to AZD1222 COVID-19 vaccine (dated by TCRdb to the early 2020s). Interpreted using the paper, the time point label stands for: about 28 days (+/-7) after the second vaccine dose. Receptors were amplified or captured by the immunoSEQ multiplex PCR assay. What TCRdb holds here is the immuneACCESS table cut down to in-frame rearrangements. Part of the clones is not present; checked against another copy, under half of the missing clones reflect an unresolved V gene, and the others are unexplained. The sample data list around 200,000 clones, and 85% to 90% of these were observed just once. The biggest ten clones account for 20% to 30% of the sample. The starting material was peripheral blood, obtained 28 days after the second AZD1222 dose. The source is an adult who received the AZD1222 COVID-19 vaccine.

This sequence joins TRBV5-8 and TRBJ2-5, with 7 positions matching TRBD1. The V and J ends lost 2 bases and 3 bases, in that order; junction bases with no gene match: 1. CDR1 and CDR2 (germline): SGHTS, YDEGEE. The CDR3 consists of 13 residues. CDR3 DNA sequence: TGTGCCAGCAGCTTCGACAGGGAAGAGACCCAGTACTTC. Translating it yields CASSFDREETQYF.

The rearrangement uses TRBV18 and TRBJ2-7, with 15 bases that match TRBD2. Trimming at V came to 3 bases and at J to 7 bases, leaving 7 bases not matched to a gene. Germline lookup yields CDR1 KGHSH and CDR2 LQKENI. The CDR3 runs to 16 residues. CDR3 sequence: CASSPGLAGGPIEQYF. The DNA of the CDR3 is TGTGCCAGCTCACCCGGACTAGCGGGAGGGCCGATTGAGCAGTACTTC.

The gene calls are TRBV7-3 and TRBJ2-3, with a tentative D call TRBD1 (5 bases). Trimming cost V 2 bases and J 5 bases, with 14 bases left between them. The CDR3 contains 15 residues. Germline V gives CDR1 SGHTA, CDR2 FQGTGA. Written as DNA, the CDR3 is TGTGCCAGCAGCTTAGTTGGACCCCAGGGAGATACGCAGTATTTT. Its protein product is CASSLVGPQGDTQYF. The full variable domain, rest sourced from reference TRBV7-3 and TRBJ2-3, is GAGVSQTPSNKVTEKGKYVELRCDPISGHTALYWYRQSLGQGPEFLIYFQGTGAADDSGLPNDRFFAVRPEGSVSTLKIQRTERGDSAVYLCASSLVGPQGDTQYFGPGTRLTVL.

V and J are TRBV14 and TRBJ1-3; D ambiguous. V lost 0 bases and J 0 bases, leaving 9 bases between the germline ends. The CDR3 is made up of 16 amino acids. Per germline, CDR1 SGHDN and CDR2 FVKESK. This chain's CDR3 is CASSQDLWSSGNTIYF. In nucleotides, the CDR3 is TGTGCCAGCAGCCAAGATCTCTGGAGCTCTGGAAACACCATATATTTT.

The V and J genes are TRBV7-8 and TRBJ1-4; the D gene is possibly TRBD1 (5 bases). In germline, CDR1 is SGHVS, CDR2 FQNEAQ. CDR3 length: 15 residues. Trimming pared 5 bases from V and 8 bases from J, leaving 18 bases between. The DNA for the CDR3 is TGTGCCAGCAGCCCATGGGGGGACGAGGGGGAAAAACTGTTTTTT. Its translation: CASSPWGDEGEKLFF.

The chain links TRBV2 to TRBJ2-5; D is ambiguous. This CDR3 is built from 13 residues. CDR1 and CDR2 from the germline V gene are SNHLY and FYNNEI. V was pared by 5 bases and J by 0 bases, with 7 bases between. CDR3 region: CASSLDHQETQYF. DNA of the CDR3: TGTGCCAGCAGTCTTGACCACCAAGAGACCCAGTACTTC.

The V and J genes are TRBV19 and TRBJ2-1, with D tentatively TRBD2 (5 bases). Germline values: CDR1 LNHDA, CDR2 SQIVND (reference sequence). With 3 bases removed from V and 7 bases from J, the gap between germline ends came to 13 bases. CDR3 size: 14 residues. CDR3 in DNA: TGTGCCAGTAGTATTAGTGGGAGACCGAATGAGCAGTTCTTC. It codes for CASSISGRPNEQFF.

The chain joins TRBV23-1 to TRBJ1-2, with 7 bases that match TRBD1. TRBV23-1 is identified as an open reading frame with a role that is uncertain. The CDR3 extends over 11 amino acids. Trimming at V came to 11 bases and at J to 8 bases, leaving 8 bases not matched to a gene. DNA for the CDR3: TGCGCCGTCAGGGGGGGGAGGGGCTACACCTTC. Amino acids: CAVRGGRGYTF.

The genes are TRBV9 and TRBJ1-4; possible D gene TRBD1, 5 bases. The CDR3 is 13 amino acids. V dropped 0 bases and J dropped 6 bases, with 6 bases sitting between them. Germline lookup yields CDR1 SGDLS and CDR2 YYNGEE. This CDR3 is CASSVGQYEKLFF. CDR3 DNA sequence: TGTGCCAGCAGCGTAGGACAGTATGAAAAACTGTTTTTT.

A single count supports this clone. The chain combines TRBV20-1 with TRBJ1-1, with D perhaps matching TRBD1 (5 bases). Trimming took off 4 bases at V and 1 base at J, with 10 bases between the two ends. CDR3 length: 13 amino acids. CDR1 is DFQATT and CDR2 is SNEGSKA in the germline V gene (reference sequence). DNA for the CDR3: TGCAGTGCTACTGACAGAACGAACACTGAAGCTTTCTTT. Its translation: CSATDRTNTEAFF.

The V call is TRBV7-8, the J call TRBJ2-1, with D uncertain. The CDR3 is made up of 15 amino acids. The V end was cut by 2 bases, the J end by 7 bases, with 15 bases between. Germline V CDR1 and CDR2: SGHVS, FQNEAQ. The CDR3 nucleotides are TGTGCCAGCAGCTTATTAAGGACCGCCGGTAATGAGCAGTTCTTC. It encodes CASSLLRTAGNEQFF.

The V and J genes are TRBV5-1 and TRBJ2-2, with D unresolved. Germline V gene data show CDR1 as SGHRS and CDR2 as YFSETQ. V lost 7 bases to trimming and J lost 1 base, with 11 bases between them. The CDR3 loop spans 14 amino acids. The CDR3 coding sequence is TGCGCCAGCCAAGAAGGGATGAACACCGGGGAGCTGTTTTTT. It yields the protein CASQEGMNTGELFF.

V is TRBV27 and J is TRBJ2-1, with TRBD2 as a possible D gene (6 bases). Per germline, CDR1 MNHEY and CDR2 SMNVEV (reference sequence). The CDR3 contains 15 residues. The V end lost 3 bases, the J end lost 6 bases, and 15 bases lay between the germline ends. CDR3 sequence: CASSFSRLALNEQFF. In DNA form, the CDR3 reads TGTGCCAGCAGTTTCTCCCGGCTAGCGCTCAATGAGCAGTTCTTC.

The chain employs TRBV27 and TRBJ1-2, with D possibly being TRBD1 (5 bases). The ends were cut back, 2 bases at V and 6 bases at J, with 7 bases in the middle. This CDR3 spans 12 amino acids. CDR1 and CDR2 from the germline V gene are MNHEY and SMNVEV (reference sequence). The CDR3 DNA follows: TGTGCCAGCAGTTTAGCAGGGAATGGCTACACCTTC. Its translation: CASSLAGNGYTF.

This chain connects TRBV3-1 (or the pseudogene TRBV3-2) to TRBJ1-3; D is unresolved. Germline values: CDR1 LGHDT, CDR2 YNNKEL (reference sequence). Trimming left V 3 bases short and J 0 bases short, with 12 bases between. The CDR3 covers 16 residues. In nucleotides, the CDR3 is TGTGCCAGCAGCCACCCAAGGATTCACTCTGGAAACACCATATATTTT. Protein sequence: CASSHPRIHSGNTIYF.

This chain uses TRBV28 with TRBJ2-3; TRBD2 matches at 8 bases. The junction had 9 bases not matched to a gene; V was cut back by 5 bases and J by 5 bases. Looked up from germline, CDR1 is MDHEN and CDR2 is SYDVKM. CDR3 size: 15 residues. DNA for the CDR3: TGTGCCAGCAGTATCCAAGCGGGAGTGCTAGATACGCAGTATTTT. Residues: CASSIQAGVLDTQYF.

This sequence joins TRBV28 and TRBJ2-7; 7 bases line up with TRBD1. The V gene's germline CDR1 is MDHEN and CDR2 SYDVKM. The CDR3 runs 16 residues. Trimming took 3 bases from V and 5 from J; bases not matched to a gene: 13. The CDR3 DNA sequence: TGTGCCAGCAGTTTTTTGGGCAGACAGGGTTGGGACGAGCAGTACTTC. Protein product: CASSFLGRQGWDEQYF. Looking up the rest from reference TRBV28 and TRBJ2-7 gives the full variable domain: DVKVTQSSRYLVKRTGEKVFLECVQDMDHENMFWYRQDPGLGLRLIYFSYDVKMKEKGDIPEGYSVSREKKERFSLILESASTNQTSMYLCASSFLGRQGWDEQYFGPGTRLTVT.

In DNA, the CDR3 is TGTGCCAGCAGCCAAGGGACTAGCGGGACCGGTGAGACCCAGTACTTC. Its protein product is CASSQGTSGTGETQYF. The chain carries TRBV3-1 (or the pseudogene TRBV3-2) and TRBJ2-5; 12 bases are shared with TRBD2. J lost 5 bases, V lost 1 base, and 5 bases had no gene match. The CDR3 is made up of 16 amino acids. CDR1 is LGHDT and CDR2 is YNNKEL in the germline V gene (reference sequence).

This clone was counted a few times. An end of the junction does not agree with germline; a read error may underlie this. J is TRBJ1-1 and V is TRBV6-5; unclear D gene. The length of the CDR3 is 12 residues. The germline V gene has CDR1 MNHEY and CDR2 SVGAGI. CDR3 coding DNA: TGTGCCAGCACCCGAGGGAACGCTGAAGCTTTCTTT. This gives the protein CASTRGNAEAFF.

This chain uses TRBV19 with TRBJ2-1; 10 nucleotides align to TRBD2. Germline-derived CDR1 and CDR2 are LNHDA and SQIVND (reference sequence). CDR3 length: 18 amino acids. The ends lost 3 bases at V and 0 bases at J; junction bases unmatched: 8. In nucleotides, the CDR3 is TGTGCCAGTAGTATCCCCGCGGGACTAGCGACCTCCTACAATGAGCAGTTCTTC. This sequence encodes CASSIPAGLATSYNEQFF.

This clone showed up just once. The CDR3 loop reads CASSLTAPETQYF. Here the CDR3 DNA reads TGTGCCAGCAGCTTAACGGCACCAGAGACCCAGTACTTC. This chain connects TRBV7-3 to TRBJ2-5, with unresolved D. CDR3 length: 13 residues. The germline gives CDR1 SGHTA, CDR2 FQGTGA. With 0 bases removed from V and 4 bases from J, the gap between germline ends came to 6 bases. Full variable domain (rest looked up from reference TRBV7-3 and TRBJ2-5): GAGVSQTPSNKVTEKGKYVELRCDPISGHTALYWYRQSLGQGPEFLIYFQGTGAADDSGLPNDRFFAVRPEGSVSTLKIQRTERGDSAVYLCASSLTAPETQYFGPGTRLLVL.

This clone was recorded only once. V usage is TRBV29-1 and J usage is TRBJ2-5, with D possibly TRBD2 on 7 matching bases. CDR1 SQVTM and CDR2 ANQGSEA come from the germline V gene. Between the trimmed V and J ends, which lost 6 bases and 5 bases, there was a span of 13 bases. There are 12 residues in the CDR3. CDR3 DNA: TGCAGCGTGGGGGGAGGGGGTGAGACCCAGTACTTC. Encoded protein: CSVGGGGETQYF.

The chain carries TRBV10-2 and TRBJ2-1; D possibly corresponds to TRBD2 (5 bases). V was clipped by 7 bases and J by 5 bases, with 12 bases between them. CDR3 length: 13 residues. The germline CDR1 and CDR2 sequences are WSHSY and SAAADI. The CDR3 here is CASKEGVDNEQFF. The CDR3 region has the DNA TGCGCCAGCAAAGAGGGTGTGGACAATGAGCAGTTCTTC.

J is TRBJ1-5 and V is TRBV7-2; maybe TRBD1 (6 bases). Germline V gene sequence: CDR1 SGHTA, CDR2 FQGNSA. V dropped 4 bases and J dropped 6 bases, with 16 bases sitting between them. The CDR3 spans 15 residues. In nucleotides, the CDR3 is TGTGCCAGCAGCTCGGGACAAGGGGGTATTCAGCCCCAGCATTTT. As protein: CASSSGQGGIQPQHF.

J is TRBJ2-7 and V is TRBV27; a weak D match, TRBD1 (5 bases). With 5 bases removed from V and 7 bases from J, the gap between germline ends came to 12 bases. The CDR3 extends over 12 amino acids. Germline V gives CDR1 MNHEY, CDR2 SMNVEV (reference sequence). CDR3 in amino acids: CASSLPGREQYF. CDR3 nucleotide sequence: TGTGCCAGCAGTCTCCCAGGGCGGGAGCAGTACTTC.